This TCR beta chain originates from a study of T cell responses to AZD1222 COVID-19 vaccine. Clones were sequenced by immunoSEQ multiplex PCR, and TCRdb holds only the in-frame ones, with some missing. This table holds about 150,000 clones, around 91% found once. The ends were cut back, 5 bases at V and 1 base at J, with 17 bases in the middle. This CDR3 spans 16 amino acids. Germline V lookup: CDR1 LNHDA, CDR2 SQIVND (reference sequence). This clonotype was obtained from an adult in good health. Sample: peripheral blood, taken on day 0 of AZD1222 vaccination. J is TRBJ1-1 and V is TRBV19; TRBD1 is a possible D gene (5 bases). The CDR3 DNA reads TGTGCCAGTAGTGGGTGGCAGGGACTCCAGAACACTGAAGCTTTCTTT. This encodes CASSGWQGLQNTEAFF.